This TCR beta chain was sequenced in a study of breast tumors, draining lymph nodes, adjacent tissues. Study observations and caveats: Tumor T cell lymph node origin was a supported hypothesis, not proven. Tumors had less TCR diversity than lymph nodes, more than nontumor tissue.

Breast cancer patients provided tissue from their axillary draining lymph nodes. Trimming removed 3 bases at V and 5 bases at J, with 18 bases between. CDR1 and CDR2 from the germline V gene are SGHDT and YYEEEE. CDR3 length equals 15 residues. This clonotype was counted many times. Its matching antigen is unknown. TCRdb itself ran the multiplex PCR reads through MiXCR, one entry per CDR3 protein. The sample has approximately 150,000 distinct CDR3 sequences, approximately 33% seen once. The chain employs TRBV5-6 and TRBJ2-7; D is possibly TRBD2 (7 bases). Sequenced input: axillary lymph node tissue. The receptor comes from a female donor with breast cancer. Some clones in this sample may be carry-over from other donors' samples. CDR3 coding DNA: TGTGCCAGCAGCTCCGCGGGGGCCCCGGGGAACGAGCAGTACTTC. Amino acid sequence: CASSSAGAPGNEQYF.